What follows describes a single T cell receptor beta chain. Its antigen is unidentified. This sample is part of a study of OX40 agonist ivuxolimab in advanced cancers. Study-wide background: Aged roughly 23 to 79 with a mean of 60 years, they were 82.7% male. Three patients responded partially, comprising one with hepatocellular carcinoma and two with cutaneous melanoma.

Sequencing used immunoSEQ multiplex PCR; TCRdb keeps in-frame clones, though not all of them. There are fewer than 100,000 clones in the sample; approximately 88% occur only once, and 10% to 15% lies in the top ten. Notes on the study in general: Among the least clonally expanded were partial responders at 0.1-3.0 mg/kg. Dose levels from 0.1 to 3.0 mg/kg saw CD4+ and CD8+ blood T cells expand clonally by week 6.

The source of this sequence is an adult with an advanced solid tumor such as melanoma, head and neck, liver or kidney cancer. Source: CD4+ or CD8+ T cells sorted from blood, taken in a trial of the OX40 agonist ivuxolimab.

In DNA, the CDR3 is TGCAGCGTTGGAGGAGGGGGGGTATACAATGAGCAGTTCTTC. This gives the protein CSVGGGGVYNEQFF. This rearrangement joins TRBV29-1 to TRBJ2-1; the D gene is possibly TRBD2 (7 bases). Trimming stripped 4 bases from V and 4 bases from J, with 14 bases between. Germline CDR1 SQVTM, CDR2 ANQGSEA. The CDR3 runs to 14 residues.